Shown below are 24 T cell receptor beta chains from a single sample sequenced in a study of control samples from healthy donors and cancer patients. The table came from immunoSEQ multiplex PCR; TCRdb's copy has only in-frame clones and leaves some out. Among about 160,000 clones, roughly 95% were seen once, and the ten largest hold approximately 1%. Sequenced material: blood. These receptors all stem from a woman in her twenties or thirties in good health.

The J gene is TRBJ2-5, the V gene TRBV28, with 12 bases that match TRBD2. Trimming took 5 bases from V and 7 from J; bases not matched to a gene: 14. The germline V gene has CDR1 MDHEN and CDR2 SYDVKM. This CDR3 has 17 amino acids. CDR3: CASSALTSGGSHGTQYF. The CDR3 bases are TGTGCCAGCAGTGCCCTGACTAGCGGGGGTTCCCATGGGACCCAGTACTTC.

The chain carries TRBV27 and TRBJ1-5, with D possibly TRBD1 on 6 matching bases. The length of the CDR3 is 15 residues. With 2 bases removed from V and 3 bases from J, the gap between germline ends came to 11 bases. Per the germline V gene, CDR1 is MNHEY and CDR2 is SMNVEV (reference sequence). CDR3 sequence: CASSLGWGANQPQHF. CDR3 nucleotide sequence: TGTGCCAGCAGTTTAGGGTGGGGGGCCAATCAGCCCCAGCATTTT.

This sequence joins TRBV2 and TRBJ1-1; possibly TRBD1 for D (6 bases). V was pared by 7 bases and J by 1 base, with 10 bases between. CDR3 length: 13 amino acids. Germline V gene lookup returns CDR1 SNHLY and CDR2 FYNNEI. CDR3 DNA: TGTGCCAGCACCCTCAGGGGGAACACTGAAGCTTTCTTT. This translates into CASTLRGNTEAFF. Full variable domain (outside the CDR3, taken from reference TRBV2 and TRBJ1-1): EPEVTQTPSHQVTQMGQEVILRCVPISNHLYFYWYRQILGQKVEFLVSFYNNEISEKSEIFDDQFSVERPDGSNFTLKIRSTKLEDSAMYFCASTLRGNTEAFFGQGTRLTVV.

This chain links TRBV28 with TRBJ1-1, with 8 bases identical to TRBD1. Trimming at V came to 5 bases and at J to 1 base, leaving 6 bases not matched to a gene. The CDR3 extends over 15 amino acids. Germline CDR1 and CDR2: MDHEN and SYDVKM. The CDR3 nucleotides are TGTGCCAGCAGTGCGCCCGGGACAGGGAACACTGAAGCTTTCTTT. Residues: CASSAPGTGNTEAFF.

The chain couples TRBV4-1 to TRBJ2-1; D remains ambiguous. The ends were cut back, 4 bases at V and 3 bases at J, with 7 bases in the middle. CDR3 length equals 13 residues. CDR1 is MGHRA, CDR2 YSYEKL, per germline. CDR3: CASSLKSYNEQFF. The CDR3 DNA follows: TGCGCCAGCAGCCTCAAAAGCTACAATGAGCAGTTCTTC.

This clone was seen repeatedly, ten times or more. The gene calls are TRBV6-5 and TRBJ2-6; the D call may be TRBD1 or TRBD2 (5 bases each). CDR3 length: 15 residues. Between the trimmed V and J ends, which lost 7 bases and 4 bases, there was a span of 14 bases. CDR1 is MNHEY, CDR2 SVGAGI, per germline. CDR3 nucleotides: TGTGCCAGCACCCTTGGTGGGACCGGGGCCAACGTCCTGACTTTC. Encoded protein: CASTLGGTGANVLTF.

The chain recombines TRBV10-1 with TRBJ2-5, with D maybe TRBD1 (5 bases). The CDR3 is 14 amino acids. V dropped 3 bases and J dropped 3 bases, with 11 bases sitting between them. Germline lookup yields CDR1 WNHNN and CDR2 SYGVQD (reference sequence). The CDR3 region is CASSDSTGKETQYF. The CDR3 DNA follows: TGCGCCAGCAGTGATAGCACAGGAAAAGAGACCCAGTACTTC.

The chain combines TRBV30 with TRBJ1-3, with 10 bases lining up with TRBD1. Germline V gene lookup returns CDR1 GTSNPN and CDR2 SVGIG (reference sequence). J gave up 3 bases and V 1 base, and 6 bases lay outside the gene matches. This CDR3 is 16 amino acids long. CDR3 amino acids: CAWSAKDRGSGNTIYF. The CDR3 DNA sequence: TGTGCCTGGAGTGCAAAGGACAGGGGGAGTGGAAACACCATATATTTT.

The chain is built from TRBV9 and TRBJ2-1, with 12 bases lining up with TRBD2. CDR3 length: 16 amino acids. After removal of 4 bases from V and 6 bases from J, the junction contained 8 bases not matched to a gene. Germline CDR1 is SGDLS and CDR2 is YYNGEE. CDR3 amino acids: CASSLSGLAGPNEQFF. DNA for the CDR3: TGTGCCAGCAGCCTCTCGGGACTAGCGGGCCCCAATGAGCAGTTCTTC.

This chain links TRBV5-4 with TRBJ2-1; 8 bases match TRBD1. This CDR3 has 15 amino acids. The ends lost 10 bases at V and 8 bases at J; junction bases unmatched: 17. Per the germline V gene, CDR1 is SGHNT and CDR2 is YYREEE (reference sequence). As DNA, the CDR3 is TGTGCCGCGTCCTCCCTGGGGACAGGTCATGATGAGCAGTTCTTC. Protein sequence: CAASSLGTGHDEQFF. The complete variable domain, with remaining parts taken from reference TRBV5-4 and TRBJ2-1, reads ETGVTQSPTHLIKTRGQQVTLRCSSQSGHNTVSWYQQALGQGPQFIFQYYREEENGRGNFPPRFSGLQFPNYSSELNVNALELDDSALYLCAASSLGTGHDEQFFGPGTRLTVL.

The chain is built from TRBV7-6 and TRBJ2-7; 14 positions match TRBD2. V lost 5 bases to trimming and J lost 3 bases; unmatched junction nucleotides: 9. The germline CDR1 and CDR2 sequences are SGHVS and FNYEAQ. The CDR3 runs 17 residues. The CDR3 region has the DNA TGTGCCAGCAGCACCCCCGGGACTAGCGGGAGTGTCTACGAGCAGTACTTC. This gives the protein CASSTPGTSGSVYEQYF.

V gene TRBV30 combines with J gene TRBJ2-1; 8 bases are a match to TRBD1. The CDR3 sequence is 15 residues long. J gave up 10 bases and V 2 bases, and 13 bases lay outside the gene matches. Germline CDR1 GTSNPN, CDR2 SVGIG (reference sequence). CDR3 region: CAWSSGTGGSEEQFF. In DNA, the CDR3 is TGTGCCTGGAGTTCAGGGACAGGCGGTTCAGAGGAGCAGTTCTTC.

V gene TRBV2 combines with J gene TRBJ1-2; no definite D call. The CDR3 contains 13 residues. The germline CDR1 and CDR2 sequences are SNHLY and FYNNEI. V was clipped by 9 bases and J by 1 base, with 12 bases between them. The CDR3 reads CASVRTDNYGYTF. CDR3 in DNA: TGTGCCAGTGTTCGGACGGATAACTATGGCTACACCTTC.

CDR3 sequence: CASSGPSSGNTIYF. CDR3 DNA: TGCGCCAGCAGTGGACCAAGCTCTGGAAACACCATATATTTT. The chain joins TRBV5-1 to TRBJ1-3, with D hard to call. CDR3 length: 14 amino acids. Germline V CDR1 and CDR2: SGHRS, YFSETQ. Deletions cut 5 bases from V and 0 bases from J, with 9 bases between.

The table lists this clone with a few counts. In DNA form, the CDR3 reads TGTGCCAGCAGCGTAGCTCTAGCGGGGCCCTACGAGCAGTACTTC. It yields the protein CASSVALAGPYEQYF. The chain uses TRBV9 and TRBJ2-7, with 9 bases lining up with TRBD2. Germline-derived CDR1 and CDR2 are SGDLS and YYNGEE. V was pared by 0 bases and J by 2 bases, with 3 bases of the junction left unmatched. This CDR3 spans 15 amino acids.

This clone was recorded once. The chain uses TRBV27 and TRBJ2-2; D is possibly TRBD1 (6 bases). Looked up from germline, CDR1 is MNHEY and CDR2 is SMNVEV (reference sequence). The CDR3 length is 19 residues. V was shortened by 2 bases and J by 2 bases, with 21 bases between the two germline ends. This CDR3 is CASSLRRALDRSNTGELFF. CDR3 nucleotide sequence: TGTGCCAGCAGTTTAAGGCGGGCGTTGGACAGATCAAACACCGGGGAGCTGTTTTTT.

The J gene is TRBJ2-1, the V gene TRBV5-1, with D perhaps assigned TRBD1 or TRBD2 (6 bases each). Germline CDR1 is SGHRS and CDR2 is YFSETQ. The CDR3 length is 15 residues. Trimming stripped 2 bases from V and 6 bases from J, with 15 bases between. CDR3 sequence reads: CASSFLQGGGNEQFF. Written as DNA, the CDR3 is TGCGCCAGCAGCTTTTTACAGGGAGGAGGCAATGAGCAGTTCTTC.

Notes on this clone: This same CDR3 is encoded by further DNA sequences in the sample. This chain connects TRBV29-1 to TRBJ2-1, with D possibly being TRBD2 (6 bases). CDR1 and CDR2 (germline): SQVTM, ANQGSEA. Trimming removed 0 bases at V and 7 bases at J, with 7 bases between. The CDR3 covers 12 residues. The CDR3 here is CSVEESGNEQFF. The CDR3, as DNA: TGCAGCGTTGAAGAAAGCGGGAATGAGCAGTTCTTC.

The V and J genes are TRBV9 and TRBJ1-1; the D is unclear. CDR1 and CDR2 from the germline V gene are SGDLS and YYNGEE. V was shortened by 4 bases and J by 0 bases, with 13 bases between the two germline ends. The CDR3 is made up of 15 amino acids. The CDR3 reads CASSLTGRVNTEAFF. The CDR3 DNA follows: TGTGCCAGCAGCTTAACCGGGCGGGTGAACACTGAAGCTTTCTTT.

The gene calls are TRBV19 and TRBJ2-7; D may correspond to TRBD1 or TRBD2 (5 bases each). The V gene lost 7 bases and the J gene lost 6 bases, with 16 bases spanning the gap. The CDR3 runs 13 residues. The V gene's germline CDR1 is LNHDA and CDR2 SQIVND (reference sequence). CDR3 coding DNA: TGTGCCAGTAAGGGACCGGGGTTTTCCGAGCAGTACTTC. It translates to CASKGPGFSEQYF.

The CDR3 bases are TGCAGCGTTGAAGACCGGGACACCGAGTCCTACGAGCAGTACTTC. It yields the protein CSVEDRDTESYEQYF. The rearrangement links TRBV29-1 to TRBJ2-7, with D possibly matching TRBD1 (6 bases). This CDR3 is built from 15 residues. V was cut by 0 bases and J by 1 base, with 13 bases left in between. The germline CDR1 and CDR2 sequences are SQVTM and ANQGSEA.

The rearrangement uses TRBV28 and TRBJ2-3; D is uncertain. There are 13 residues in the CDR3. Germline V gene sequence: CDR1 MDHEN, CDR2 SYDVKM. Trimming took off 3 bases at V and 2 bases at J, with 6 bases between the two ends. The chain's CDR3 is CASSFPVTDTQYF. The CDR3 nucleotides are TGTGCCAGCAGTTTCCCAGTCACAGATACGCAGTATTTT.

The rearrangement joins TRBV24-1 to TRBJ1-2, with 8 bases matching TRBD1. Germline V CDR1 and CDR2: KGHDR, SFDVKD. The CDR3 runs 14 residues. V lost 4 bases to trimming and J lost 2 bases; unmatched junction nucleotides: 2. CDR3 sequence: CATSERDRNYGYTF. In DNA, the CDR3 is TGTGCCACCAGTGAAAGGGACAGGAACTATGGCTACACCTTC.

The gene calls are TRBV10-3 and TRBJ2-3, with TRBD1 as a possible D gene (5 bases). Germline V gene sequence: CDR1 ENHRY, CDR2 SYGVKD. The V gene lost 3 bases and the J gene lost 3 bases, with 13 bases spanning the gap. The CDR3 extends over 15 amino acids. The CDR3 sequence is CAISDAGIGTDTQYF. For the CDR3, the DNA is TGTGCCATCAGTGATGCAGGGATTGGTACAGATACGCAGTATTTT.